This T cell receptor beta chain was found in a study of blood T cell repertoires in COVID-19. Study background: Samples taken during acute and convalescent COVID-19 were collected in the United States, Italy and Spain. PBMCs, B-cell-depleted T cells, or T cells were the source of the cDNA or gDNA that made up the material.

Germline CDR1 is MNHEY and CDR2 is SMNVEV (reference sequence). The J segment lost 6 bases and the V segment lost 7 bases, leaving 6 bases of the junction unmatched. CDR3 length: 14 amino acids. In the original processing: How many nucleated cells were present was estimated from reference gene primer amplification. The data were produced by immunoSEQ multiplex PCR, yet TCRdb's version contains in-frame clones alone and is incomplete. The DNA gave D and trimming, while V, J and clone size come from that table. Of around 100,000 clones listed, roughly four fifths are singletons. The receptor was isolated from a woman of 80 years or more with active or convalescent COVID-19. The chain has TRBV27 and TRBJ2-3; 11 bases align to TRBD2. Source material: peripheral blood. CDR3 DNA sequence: TGTGCCAGCAAACTAGCGGGAGCCTTGGATACGCAGTATTTT. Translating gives CASKLAGALDTQYF.